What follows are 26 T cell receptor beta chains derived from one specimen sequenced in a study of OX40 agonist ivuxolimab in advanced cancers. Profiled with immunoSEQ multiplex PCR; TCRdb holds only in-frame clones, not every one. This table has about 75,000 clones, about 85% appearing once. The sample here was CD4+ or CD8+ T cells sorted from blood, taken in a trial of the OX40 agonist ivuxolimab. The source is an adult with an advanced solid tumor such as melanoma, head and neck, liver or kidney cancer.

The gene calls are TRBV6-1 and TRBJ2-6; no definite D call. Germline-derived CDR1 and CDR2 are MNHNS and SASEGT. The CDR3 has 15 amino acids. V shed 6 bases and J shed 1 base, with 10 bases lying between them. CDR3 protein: CASRAGLSGANVLTF. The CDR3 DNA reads TGTGCCAGCAGGGCAGGTTTATCTGGGGCCAACGTCCTGACTTTC.

CDR3 sequence (DNA): TGTGCCAGCAGCCAAGTGTCTCGGACAACTAATGAAAAACTGTTTTTT. Protein product: CASSQVSRTTNEKLFF. The genes are TRBV4-2 and TRBJ1-4, with D unclear. Germline V gene lookup returns CDR1 LGHNA and CDR2 YNFKEQ. V was clipped by 1 base and J by 0 bases, with 9 bases between them. The CDR3 spans 16 residues.

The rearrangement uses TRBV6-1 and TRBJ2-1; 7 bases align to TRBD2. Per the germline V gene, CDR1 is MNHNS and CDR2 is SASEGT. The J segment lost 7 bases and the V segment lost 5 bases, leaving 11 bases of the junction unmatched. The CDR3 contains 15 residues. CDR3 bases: TGTGCCAGCAGTCCATTAGCGGGCCCCTGGAATGAGCAGTTCTTC. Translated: CASSPLAGPWNEQFF.

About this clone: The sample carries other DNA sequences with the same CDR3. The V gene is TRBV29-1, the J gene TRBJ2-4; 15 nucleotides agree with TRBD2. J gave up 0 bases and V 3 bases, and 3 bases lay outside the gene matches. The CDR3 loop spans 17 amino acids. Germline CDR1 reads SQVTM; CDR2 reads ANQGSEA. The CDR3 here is CSVDGLAGGLAKNIQYF. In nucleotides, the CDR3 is TGCAGCGTTGACGGACTAGCGGGAGGGTTAGCCAAAAACATTCAGTACTTC.

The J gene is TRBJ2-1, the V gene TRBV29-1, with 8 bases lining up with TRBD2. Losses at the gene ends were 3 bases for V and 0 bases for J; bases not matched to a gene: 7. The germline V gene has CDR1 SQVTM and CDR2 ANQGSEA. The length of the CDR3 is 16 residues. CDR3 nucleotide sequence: TGCAGCGTTGAGTTCGCGGGGGGTGGCTCCTACAATGAGCAGTTCTTC. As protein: CSVEFAGGGSYNEQFF.

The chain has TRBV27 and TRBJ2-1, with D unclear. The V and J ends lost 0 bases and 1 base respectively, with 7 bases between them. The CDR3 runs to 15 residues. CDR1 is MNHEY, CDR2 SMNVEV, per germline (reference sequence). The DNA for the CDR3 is TGTGCCAGCAGTTTATCGGCAATTTCCTACAATGAGCAGTTCTTC. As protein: CASSLSAISYNEQFF.

The CDR3 spells CASSYLEGSYNEQFF. The CDR3 DNA reads as TGTGCCAGCAGCTACCTAGAGGGCTCCTACAATGAGCAGTTCTTC. V usage is TRBV7-6 and J usage is TRBJ2-1; D is perhaps TRBD2 (5 bases). Trimming shortened V by 4 bases and J by 0 bases, and 10 bases separated the two germline ends. Looked up from germline, CDR1 is SGHVS and CDR2 is FNYEAQ. The CDR3 runs to 15 residues.

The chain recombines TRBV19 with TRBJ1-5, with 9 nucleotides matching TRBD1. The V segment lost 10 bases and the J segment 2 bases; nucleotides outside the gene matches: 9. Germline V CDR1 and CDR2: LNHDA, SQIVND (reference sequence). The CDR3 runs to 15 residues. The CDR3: CATNRGLAGNQPQHF. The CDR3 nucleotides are TGTGCCACAAACAGGGGGCTAGCGGGCAATCAGCCCCAGCATTTT.

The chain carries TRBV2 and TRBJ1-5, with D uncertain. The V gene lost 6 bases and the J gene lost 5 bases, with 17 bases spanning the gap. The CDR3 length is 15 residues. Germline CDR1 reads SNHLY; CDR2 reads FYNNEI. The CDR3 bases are TGTGCCAGCAGGAAAGAGTTGGGAGAGGATCAGCCCCAGCATTTT. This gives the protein CASRKELGEDQPQHF.

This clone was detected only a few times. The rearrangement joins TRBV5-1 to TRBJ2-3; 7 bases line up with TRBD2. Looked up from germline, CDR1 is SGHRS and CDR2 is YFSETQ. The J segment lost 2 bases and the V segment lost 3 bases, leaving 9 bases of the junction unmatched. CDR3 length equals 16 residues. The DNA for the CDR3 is TGCGCCAGCAGCTGGGAGGGCAGGGTTCACACAGATACGCAGTATTTT. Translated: CASSWEGRVHTDTQYF.

The chain's CDR3 is CATSRDSSASPTNTQYF. In DNA, the CDR3 is TGTGCCACCAGCAGAGATTCGAGCGCGAGCCCAACAAATACGCAGTATTTT. J is TRBJ2-3 and V is TRBV15; D call uncertain. V gave up 0 bases and J gave up 7 bases, with 20 bases separating them. Germline CDR1 LNHNV, CDR2 YYDKDF (reference sequence). The CDR3 has 17 amino acids.

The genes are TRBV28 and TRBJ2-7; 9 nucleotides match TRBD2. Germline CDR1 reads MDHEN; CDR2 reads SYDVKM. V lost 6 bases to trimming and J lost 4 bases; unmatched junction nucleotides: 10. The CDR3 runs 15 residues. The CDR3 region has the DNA TGTGCCAGCAGGATAGCGGGAGATAATAGGTACGAGCAGTACTTC. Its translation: CASRIAGDNRYEQYF.

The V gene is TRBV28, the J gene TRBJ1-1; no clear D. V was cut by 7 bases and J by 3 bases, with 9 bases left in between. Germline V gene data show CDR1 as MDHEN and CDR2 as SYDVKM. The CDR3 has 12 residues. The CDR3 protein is CASTHRDTEAFF. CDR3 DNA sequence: TGTGCCAGCACTCACCGGGACACTGAAGCTTTCTTT.

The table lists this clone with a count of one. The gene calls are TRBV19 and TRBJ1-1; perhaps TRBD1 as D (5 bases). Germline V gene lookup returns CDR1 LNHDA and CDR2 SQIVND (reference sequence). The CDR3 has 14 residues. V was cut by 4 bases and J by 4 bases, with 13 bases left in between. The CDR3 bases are TGTGCCAGTAGTACCGGGGGGGGTAGCACTGAAGCTTTCTTT. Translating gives CASSTGGGSTEAFF.

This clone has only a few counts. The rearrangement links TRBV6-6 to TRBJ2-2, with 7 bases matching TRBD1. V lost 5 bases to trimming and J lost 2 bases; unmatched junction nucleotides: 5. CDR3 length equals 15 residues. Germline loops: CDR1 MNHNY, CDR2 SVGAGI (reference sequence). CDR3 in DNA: TGTGCCAGCAGTAGGGGACAGTTAAACACCGGGGAGCTGTTTTTT. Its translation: CASSRGQLNTGELFF.

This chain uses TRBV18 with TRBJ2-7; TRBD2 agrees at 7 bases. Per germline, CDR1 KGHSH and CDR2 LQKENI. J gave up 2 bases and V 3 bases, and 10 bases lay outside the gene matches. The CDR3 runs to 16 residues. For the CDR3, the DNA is TGTGCCAGCTCACCGGGGGGGGAACGAGGGACCTACGAGCAGTACTTC. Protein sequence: CASSPGGERGTYEQYF.

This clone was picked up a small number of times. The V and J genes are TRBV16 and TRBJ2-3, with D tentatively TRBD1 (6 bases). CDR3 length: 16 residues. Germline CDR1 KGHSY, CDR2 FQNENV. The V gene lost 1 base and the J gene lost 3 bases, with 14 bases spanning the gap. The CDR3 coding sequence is TGTGCCAGCAGCCAATTCAGGCAGGGGCCGACAGATACGCAGTATTTT. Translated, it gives CASSQFRQGPTDTQYF.

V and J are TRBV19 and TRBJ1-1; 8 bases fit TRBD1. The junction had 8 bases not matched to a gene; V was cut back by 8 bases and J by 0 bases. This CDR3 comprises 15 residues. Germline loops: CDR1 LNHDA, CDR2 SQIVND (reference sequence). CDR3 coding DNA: TGTGCCAGTGTGGTACAGGGGGGCATGAACACTGAAGCTTTCTTT. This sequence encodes CASVVQGGMNTEAFF. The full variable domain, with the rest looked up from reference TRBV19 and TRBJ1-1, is DGGITQSPKYLFRKEGQNVTLSCEQNLNHDAMYWYRQDPGQGLRLIYYSQIVNDFQKGDIAEGYSVSREKKESFPLTVTSAQKNPTAFYLCASVVQGGMNTEAFFGQGTRLTVV.

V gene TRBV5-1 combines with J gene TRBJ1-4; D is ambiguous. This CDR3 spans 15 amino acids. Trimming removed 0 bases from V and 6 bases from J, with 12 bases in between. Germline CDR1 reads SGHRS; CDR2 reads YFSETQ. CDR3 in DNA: TGCGCCAGCAGCTTGGGGCCCGGTGCTGATGAAAAACTGTTTTTT. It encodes CASSLGPGADEKLFF.

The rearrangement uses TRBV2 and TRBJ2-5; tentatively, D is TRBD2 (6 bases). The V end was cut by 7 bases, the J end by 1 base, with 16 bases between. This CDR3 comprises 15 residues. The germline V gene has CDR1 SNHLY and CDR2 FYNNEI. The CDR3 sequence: CASNPRDFSQETQYF. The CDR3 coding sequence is TGTGCCAGCAACCCAAGGGACTTCTCCCAAGAGACCCAGTACTTC.

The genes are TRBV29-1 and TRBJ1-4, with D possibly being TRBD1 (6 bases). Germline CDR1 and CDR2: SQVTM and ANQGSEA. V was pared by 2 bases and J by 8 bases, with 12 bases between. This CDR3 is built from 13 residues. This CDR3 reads CSVEWGAGEKLFF. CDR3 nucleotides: TGCAGCGTTGAATGGGGGGCGGGAGAAAAACTGTTTTTT.

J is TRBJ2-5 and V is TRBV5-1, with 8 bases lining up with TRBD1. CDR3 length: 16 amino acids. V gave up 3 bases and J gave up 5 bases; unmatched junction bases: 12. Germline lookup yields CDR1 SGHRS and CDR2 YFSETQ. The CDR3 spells CASSYRDRFNGETQYF. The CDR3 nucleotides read TGCGCCAGCAGCTATAGGGACAGGTTTAACGGGGAGACCCAGTACTTC.

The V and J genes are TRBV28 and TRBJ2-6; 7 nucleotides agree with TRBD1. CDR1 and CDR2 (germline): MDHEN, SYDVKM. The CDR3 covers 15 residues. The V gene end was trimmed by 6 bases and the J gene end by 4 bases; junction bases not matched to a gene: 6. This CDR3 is CASRSQGVGANVLTF. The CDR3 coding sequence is TGTGCCAGCAGATCCCAGGGGGTAGGGGCCAACGTCCTGACTTTC. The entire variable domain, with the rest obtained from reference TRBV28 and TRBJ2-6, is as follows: DVKVTQSSRYLVKRTGEKVFLECVQDMDHENMFWYRQDPGLGLRLIYFSYDVKMKEKGDIPEGYSVSREKKERFSLILESASTNQTSMYLCASRSQGVGANVLTFGAGSRLTVL.

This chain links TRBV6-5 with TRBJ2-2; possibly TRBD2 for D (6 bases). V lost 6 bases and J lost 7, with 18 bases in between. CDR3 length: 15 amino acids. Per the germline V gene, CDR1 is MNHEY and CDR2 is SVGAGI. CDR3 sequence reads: CASRRPGRRGGELFF. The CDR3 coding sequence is TGTGCCAGCAGACGACCGGGACGGAGGGGCGGGGAGCTGTTTTTT.

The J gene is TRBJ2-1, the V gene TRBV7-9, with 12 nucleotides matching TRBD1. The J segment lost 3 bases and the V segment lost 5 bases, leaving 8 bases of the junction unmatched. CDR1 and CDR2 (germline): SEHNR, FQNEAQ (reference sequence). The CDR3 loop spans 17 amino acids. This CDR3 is CASSPPGQGAIYNEQFF. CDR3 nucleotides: TGTGCCAGCAGCCCACCGGGACAGGGGGCCATCTACAATGAGCAGTTCTTC.

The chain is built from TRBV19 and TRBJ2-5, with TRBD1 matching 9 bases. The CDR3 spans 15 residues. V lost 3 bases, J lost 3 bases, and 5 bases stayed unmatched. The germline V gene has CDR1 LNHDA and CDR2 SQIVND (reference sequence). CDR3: CASSINRGPEETQYF. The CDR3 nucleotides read TGTGCCAGTAGTATCAACAGGGGGCCCGAAGAGACCCAGTACTTC.